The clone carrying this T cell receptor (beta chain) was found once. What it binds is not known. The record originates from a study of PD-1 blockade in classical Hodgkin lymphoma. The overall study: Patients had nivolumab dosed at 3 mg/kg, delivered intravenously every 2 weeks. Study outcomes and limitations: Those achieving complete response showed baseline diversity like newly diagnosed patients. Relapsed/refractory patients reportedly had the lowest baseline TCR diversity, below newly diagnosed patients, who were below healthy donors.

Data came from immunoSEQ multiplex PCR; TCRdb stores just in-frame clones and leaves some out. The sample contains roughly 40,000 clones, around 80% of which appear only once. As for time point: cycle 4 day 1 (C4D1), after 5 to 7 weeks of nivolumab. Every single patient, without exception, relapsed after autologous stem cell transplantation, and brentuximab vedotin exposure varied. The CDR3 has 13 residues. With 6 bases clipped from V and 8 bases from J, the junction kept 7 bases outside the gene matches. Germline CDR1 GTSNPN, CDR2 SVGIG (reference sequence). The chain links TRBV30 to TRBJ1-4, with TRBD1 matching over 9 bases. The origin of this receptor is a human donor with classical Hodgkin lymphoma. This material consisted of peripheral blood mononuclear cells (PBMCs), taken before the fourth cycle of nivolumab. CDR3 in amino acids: CACQTGGGEKLFF. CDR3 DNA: TGTGCCTGCCAGACAGGGGGTGGGGAAAAACTGTTTTTT.